This TCR beta chain emerged from a study of CD8 T cells in ankylosing spondylitis. Study-wide results and caveats: Ankylosing spondylitis blood appeared to carry a characteristic TCR beta motif of roughly eight highly homologous variants.

Scientists made TCR beta libraries using quantitative 5'-RACE with molecular barcodes. TCRdb fed the 5' RACE reads into MiXCR, producing one record per CDR3 protein. The profile shows about 450,000 distinct CDR3 sequences, roughly 27% of them singletons. This clonotype was seen only a few times. The antigen is undetermined. Germline V gene data show CDR1 as ENHRY and CDR2 as SYGVKD. This CDR3 region has 15 residues. Trimming cost V 7 bases and J 9 bases, with 22 bases left between them. The source of this sequence is a male donor with ankylosing spondylitis. V usage is TRBV10-3 and J usage is TRBJ2-1; either TRBD1 or TRBD2 may supply D (6 bases each). Sequencing used blood, either unsorted or a sorted T cell fraction (not recorded which). CDR3 sequence (DNA): TGTGCCATCACTCCAGGGACGGGGGCGGAGGGTGAGCAGTTCTTC. Its protein product is CAITPGTGAEGEQFF.